This T cell receptor (beta chain) is drawn from a study of T cell responses to AZD1222 COVID-19 vaccine. Regarding the study as a whole: A mostly white British donor set with more females was recruited, and clonal diversity was possibly underestimated. Regions 160-218 and 743-854 dominated among vaccine-associated CD4 TCRs spanning spike. None of the repertoires were sampled until the peak T cell response had passed.

Remarks on this clone: Its antigen is not identified.

Clones were sequenced by immunoSEQ multiplex PCR, and TCRdb holds only the in-frame ones, with some missing. The top ten clones hold roughly 5% of a sample with 160,000 or so clones, roughly 94% of them seen once. Germline V CDR1 and CDR2: MGHDK, SYGVNS. J gave up 8 bases and V 3 bases, and 7 bases lay outside the gene matches. The CDR3 is 15 amino acids. The chain links TRBV25-1 to TRBJ1-2; 12 nucleotides align to TRBD1. Sequencing was performed on peripheral blood, taken 28 days after the second AZD1222 dose. The source is an adult who received the AZD1222 COVID-19 vaccine. This CDR3 is CASSDGGQGAQGYTF. CDR3 sequence (DNA): TGTGCCAGCAGTGACGGGGGACAGGGGGCGCAGGGCTACACCTTC.